The T cell receptor (beta chain) described here comes from a study of T cell repertoires in cytomegalovirus infection. Study-level background: CMV epitopes in the study were HLA-C-restricted (recently identified) and HLA-B-restricted (well studied). In public TCR beta signatures, there were indications of both CMV infection and matching HLA type. Whole-study findings and limits: What dominated the ex vivo response were HLA-C-restricted CMV-specific TCR beta clonotypes. Cumulative public TCR beta family frequency identified CMV carriers with the relevant HLA.

Germline lookup yields CDR1 MNHNS and CDR2 SASEGT. The CDR3 spans 17 residues. V was cut by 5 bases and J by 1 base, with 20 bases left in between. Each CDR3 protein gets one entry after TCRdb re-called the reads with MiXCR. The sample holds 650,000 to 850,000 distinct CDR3 sequences, 25% to 35% seen once. Comment on this clonotype: The antigen is undetermined.

The chain is built from TRBV6-1 and TRBJ1-1; D is undetermined. The receptor's source is a human donor in good health (CMV status not recorded). Some clones in this sample may be carry-over from other donors' samples. This material consisted of cultured CD8+ T cells from PBMCs, taken from culture after CMV antigen stimulation. CDR3 sequence (DNA): TGTGCCAGCAGTCGTCTCCGAATTAGGTCGGGGAACACTGAAGCTTTCTTT. As protein: CASSRLRIRSGNTEAFF.